The present T cell receptor beta chain was sequenced within a study of blood T cell repertoires in COVID-19. Study-level information: Sites in the United States, Italy and Spain provided acute and convalescent COVID-19 samples. Sample material is recorded as cDNA or gDNA derived from T cells, B-cell-depleted T cells, or PBMCs.

Authors' processing steps: Estimates of nucleated cell counts were drawn from the amplification of reference gene primers. Data came from immunoSEQ multiplex PCR; TCRdb stores just in-frame clones and leaves some out. That table is the source of V, J and clone size, and D and trimming were worked out from the DNA. In the table there are about 120,000 clones, about 88% of which are singletons. This CDR3 comprises 17 residues. The V and J ends lost 3 bases and 0 bases, in that order; junction bases with no gene match: 9. Per the germline V gene, CDR1 is SGDLS and CDR2 is YYNGEE. This chain links TRBV9 with TRBJ2-1; 7 bases map to TRBD2. The sample taken for sequencing was peripheral blood. The TCR sequence derives from a woman between 70 and 85 years old who had recovered from COVID-19. The CDR3 loop reads CASSDPVAGSSYNEQFF. CDR3 sequence (DNA): TGTGCCAGCAGCGACCCCGTAGCGGGTAGCTCCTACAATGAGCAGTTCTTC.